The next 13 T cell receptor beta chains were all read from a single sample in a study of T cell responses to AZD1222 COVID-19 vaccine. The table came from immunoSEQ multiplex PCR; TCRdb's copy has only in-frame clones and leaves some out. The sample holds some 150,000 clones, 65% to 90% seen once. The material sequenced was peripheral blood, taken 28 days after the second dose of the MenACWY control vaccine. The receptors stem from an adult who received the MenACWY meningococcal vaccine as a control.

V and J are TRBV30 and TRBJ2-7, with D possibly called TRBD1 or TRBD2 (5 bases each). This CDR3 is built from 12 residues. V lost 5 bases and J 4 bases, leaving 12 bases between the germline ends. Germline V gives CDR1 GTSNPN, CDR2 SVGIG (reference sequence). CDR3 residues: CAWVDGGYEQYF. The CDR3 DNA reads as TGTGCCTGGGTGGATGGGGGTTACGAGCAGTACTTC. The full variable domain, rest sourced from reference TRBV30 and TRBJ2-7, is SQTIHQWPATLVQPVGSPLSLECTVEGTSNPNLYWYRQAAGRGLQLLFYSVGIGQISSEVPQNLSASRPQDRQFILSSKKLLLSDSGFYLCAWVDGGYEQYFGPGTRLTVT.

The V gene is TRBV27, the J gene TRBJ1-5, with a tentative D call TRBD1 (5 bases). Germline V gene lookup returns CDR1 MNHEY and CDR2 SMNVEV (reference sequence). Trimming pared 3 bases from V and 6 bases from J, leaving 12 bases between. The CDR3 totals 14 residues. Written as DNA, the CDR3 is TGTGCCAGCAGTTTGCCAGGAAGGGGTCAGCCCCAGCATTTT. Its protein product is CASSLPGRGQPQHF.

V gene TRBV5-1 combines with J gene TRBJ1-4; D is possibly TRBD1 (5 bases). Between the trimmed V and J ends, which lost 4 bases and 6 bases, there was a span of 19 bases. Germline assignment: CDR1 SGHRS and CDR2 YFSETQ. This CDR3 comprises 16 residues. In DNA form, the CDR3 reads TGCGCCAGCAGCCCTGGAATCTCTCTGGGGGATGAAAAACTGTTTTTT. Encoded protein: CASSPGISLGDEKLFF.

V gene TRBV19 combines with J gene TRBJ2-7; 7 bases line up with TRBD2. This CDR3 is built from 16 residues. Looked up from germline, CDR1 is LNHDA and CDR2 is SQIVND (reference sequence). The J segment lost 3 bases and the V segment lost 3 bases, leaving 11 bases of the junction unmatched. The CDR3 is CASSMAGSGTFYEQYF. The CDR3 DNA follows: TGTGCCAGTAGTATGGCGGGCAGCGGGACTTTCTACGAGCAGTACTTC.

CDR3 sequence reads: CASSSEGSGVGYTF. CDR3 nucleotide sequence: TGTGCCAGCAGCTCGGAAGGGTCCGGGGTTGGCTACACCTTC. The chain joins TRBV28 to TRBJ1-2, with unresolved D. Germline V gene data show CDR1 as MDHEN and CDR2 as SYDVKM. The V end lost 6 bases, the J end lost 7 bases, and 18 bases lay between the germline ends. CDR3 length: 14 residues.

The V gene is TRBV5-6, the J gene TRBJ2-3; D is ambiguous. CDR1 is SGHDT and CDR2 is YYEEEE in the germline V gene. Trimming removed 7 bases from V and 2 bases from J, with 8 bases in between. The CDR3 sequence is 12 residues long. This CDR3 reads CASEDYTDTQYF. The CDR3, as DNA: TGTGCCAGCGAGGATTACACAGATACGCAGTATTTT.

The V gene is TRBV11-2, the J gene TRBJ2-1; TRBD1 or TRBD2 may be the D gene (6 bases each). Germline values: CDR1 SGHAT, CDR2 FQNNGV. This CDR3 comprises 13 residues. V lost 2 bases to trimming and J lost 6 bases, with 8 bases between them. CDR3 loop: CASSLSGANEQFF. In nucleotides, the CDR3 is TGTGCCAGCAGCTTATCGGGGGCCAATGAGCAGTTCTTC.

This chain joins TRBV5-1 and TRBJ1-3; D ambiguous. CDR3 length: 15 amino acids. Between the trimmed V and J ends, which lost 1 base and 1 base, there was a span of 9 bases. Germline assignment: CDR1 SGHRS and CDR2 YFSETQ. The CDR3 nucleotides are TGCGCCAGCAGCTTGTACTCCCAATCTGGAAACACCATATATTTT. Residues: CASSLYSQSGNTIYF.

The genes are TRBV7-2 and TRBJ2-7, with D unresolved. Per the germline V gene, CDR1 is SGHTA and CDR2 is FQGNSA. The CDR3 contains 14 residues. Trimming left V 5 bases short and J 3 bases short, with 14 bases between. As DNA, the CDR3 is TGTGCCAGCAGCCACGTCGCCCGCAACTACGAGCAGTACGTC. This translates into CASSHVARNYEQYV.

V and J are TRBV29-1 and TRBJ2-3; D call uncertain. V lost 4 bases to trimming and J lost 6 bases, with 11 bases between them. The germline V gene has CDR1 SQVTM and CDR2 ANQGSEA. There are 12 residues in the CDR3. The CDR3 DNA is TGCAGCGTTGCCTTCGGAGCGGATACGCAGTATTTT. It yields the protein CSVAFGADTQYF.

The chain joins TRBV3-1 (or the pseudogene TRBV3-2) to TRBJ2-3; unclear D gene. CDR3 length equals 16 residues. V was cut by 1 base and J by 0 bases, with 11 bases left in between. From germline, CDR1 is LGHDT and CDR2 YNNKEL (reference sequence). CDR3: CASSQVAGTSTDTQYF. The CDR3 nucleotides read TGTGCCAGCAGCCAAGTGGCTGGAACTAGCACAGATACGCAGTATTTT.

The chain combines TRBV11-2 with TRBJ1-6; no definite D call. Germline V CDR1 and CDR2: SGHAT, FQNNGV. CDR3 size: 14 residues. Trimming shortened V by 0 bases and J by 6 bases, and 6 bases separated the two germline ends. CDR3 loop: CASSLDPFNSPLHF. CDR3 in DNA: TGTGCCAGCAGCTTAGATCCCTTTAATTCACCCCTCCACTTT.

This clone was counted a single time. The chain carries TRBV2 and TRBJ2-7, with D tentatively TRBD1 (5 bases). Trimming stripped 6 bases from V and 0 bases from J, with 12 bases between. The CDR3 contains 14 residues. Germline V gene sequence: CDR1 SNHLY, CDR2 FYNNEI. The CDR3 loop reads CASRFSGSSYEQYF. In nucleotides, the CDR3 is TGTGCCAGCAGATTCTCAGGGTCCTCCTACGAGCAGTACTTC.